The rows below give T cell receptor beta chains drawn from one sample of a study of blood T cell repertoires in COVID-19. Here immunoSEQ multiplex PCR was the method, and the copy in TCRdb shows in-frame clones only, minus some. The sample consists of approximately 300,000 clones, approximately 82% of them appearing once. Sequenced: peripheral blood. The receptors come from a woman in her 50s with acute or convalescent COVID-19. Both conserved end residues are part of each CDR3. Fields, in order: clone size, J gene, V gene, CDR3 protein. Some rows mark clone size as missing; the rest say once, few, many or name a class of expanded clone.

clone_size: few
j_call: TRBJ1-1
v_call: TRBV5-6
cdr3_aa: CASSLVRGMYTEAFF

clone_size: NA
j_call: TRBJ1-2
v_call: TRBV24-1
cdr3_aa: CATSDLGSGYTF

clone_size: NA
j_call: TRBJ2-1
v_call: TRBV2
cdr3_aa: CANGLAGSDNEQFF

clone_size: NA
j_call: TRBJ1-4
v_call: TRBV28
cdr3_aa: CASSLFAGEKLFF

clone_size: NA
j_call: TRBJ2-3
v_call: TRBV24-1
cdr3_aa: CATSDLTARAGGAVDTQYF

clone_size: NA
j_call: TRBJ2-3
v_call: TRBV20-1
cdr3_aa: CSASMAGGPKGTQYF

clone_size: NA
j_call: TRBJ1-1
v_call: TRBV6-2/TRBV6-3
cdr3_aa: CASSVGGWTNTEAFF

clone_size: once
j_call: TRBJ1-1
v_call: TRBV19
cdr3_aa: CASSITQGTEAFF

clone_size: NA
j_call: TRBJ1-2
v_call: TRBV7-9
cdr3_aa: CASSFQGGLYGYTF

clone_size: NA
j_call: TRBJ2-1
v_call: TRBV10-3
cdr3_aa: CAISESSGSLDEQFF

clone_size: NA
j_call: TRBJ1-2
v_call: TRBV2
cdr3_aa: CASGQADYGYTF

clone_size: NA
j_call: TRBJ2-7
v_call: TRBV6-2/TRBV6-3
cdr3_aa: CASSRTGTSYEQYF

clone_size: NA
j_call: TRBJ2-7
v_call: TRBV29-1
cdr3_aa: CSVEPIQGQYYEQYF

clone_size: NA
j_call: TRBJ1-1
v_call: TRBV19
cdr3_aa: CASSSLGGGANTEAFF

clone_size: NA
j_call: TRBJ2-1
v_call: TRBV7-2
cdr3_aa: CASSFVAGAENEQFF

clone_size: NA
j_call: TRBJ2-1
v_call: TRBV6-6
cdr3_aa: CASARGGNEQFF

clone_size: once
j_call: TRBJ1-2
v_call: TRBV3-1/TRBV3-2
cdr3_aa: CASSRRGEAYGYTF

clone_size: NA
j_call: TRBJ1-2
v_call: TRBV2
cdr3_aa: CASSGLSDNSGGYTF

clone_size: NA
j_call: TRBJ1-5
v_call: TRBV7-9
cdr3_aa: CASSLGVEAGQPQHF

clone_size: NA
j_call: TRBJ1-5
v_call: TRBV10-1
cdr3_aa: CASLAGRDQPQHF

clone_size: NA
j_call: TRBJ2-1
v_call: TRBV4-2
cdr3_aa: CASSQEYSSYNEQFF

clone_size: once
j_call: TRBJ1-1
v_call: TRBV5-1
cdr3_aa: CASSSGGYTEAFF

clone_size: NA
j_call: TRBJ1-1
v_call: TRBV19
cdr3_aa: CASSTPGGSDTEAFF

clone_size: NA
j_call: TRBJ2-7
v_call: TRBV7-7
cdr3_aa: CASSQDSEHYEQYF

clone_size: NA
j_call: TRBJ1-1
v_call: TRBV2
cdr3_aa: CASGSPGTEAFF

clone_size: once
j_call: TRBJ2-5
v_call: TRBV24-1
cdr3_aa: CATSDPWSGEETQYF

clone_size: NA
j_call: TRBJ2-1
v_call: TRBV3-1/TRBV3-2
cdr3_aa: CASRFSGSSYNEQFF

clone_size: NA
j_call: TRBJ2-3
v_call: TRBV24-1
cdr3_aa: CATSDPGSSDTQYF

clone_size: NA
j_call: TRBJ2-5
v_call: TRBV3-1/TRBV3-2
cdr3_aa: CASSQVKGVSQYF

clone_size: NA
j_call: TRBJ2-2
v_call: TRBV24-1
cdr3_aa: CATSDLQGSGELFF

clone_size: NA
j_call: TRBJ2-7
v_call: TRBV6-2/TRBV6-3
cdr3_aa: CASSGPAGPTSYEQYF

clone_size: once
j_call: TRBJ2-5
v_call: TRBV11-3
cdr3_aa: CASSRSGGALETQYF

clone_size: few
j_call: TRBJ2-1
v_call: TRBV6-5
cdr3_aa: CASGGLAYNEQFF

clone_size: NA
j_call: TRBJ1-5
v_call: TRBV10-1
cdr3_aa: CASSGEESSSNQPQHF

clone_size: NA
j_call: TRBJ1-1
v_call: TRBV12-3/TRBV12-4
cdr3_aa: CASSREPGIGAFF

clone_size: once
j_call: TRBJ1-3
v_call: TRBV30
cdr3_aa: CAWSGDNWENTIYF

clone_size: NA
j_call: TRBJ2-3
v_call: TRBV10-3
cdr3_aa: CAISEHRDRDTDTQYF

clone_size: NA
j_call: TRBJ2-1
v_call: TRBV3-1/TRBV3-2
cdr3_aa: CASSQYAGSEQFF

clone_size: NA
j_call: TRBJ1-3
v_call: TRBV19
cdr3_aa: CASSTGLSGNTIYF

clone_size: NA
j_call: TRBJ1-3
v_call: TRBV6-1
cdr3_aa: CASSDQALGGNTIYF

clone_size: NA
j_call: TRBJ2-3
v_call: TRBV7-2
cdr3_aa: CASSPGGEKDTQYF

clone_size: few
j_call: TRBJ1-2
v_call: TRBV10-1
cdr3_aa: CASSGTRTGDGYTF

clone_size: once
j_call: TRBJ2-5
v_call: TRBV24-1
cdr3_aa: CATSDPDRGPQETQYF

clone_size: NA
j_call: TRBJ2-1
v_call: TRBV27
cdr3_aa: CASSSTPTGARVVEQFF

clone_size: NA
j_call: TRBJ1-1
v_call: TRBV29-1
cdr3_aa: CSHGGTTNTEAFF

clone_size: few
j_call: TRBJ2-7
v_call: TRBV7-8
cdr3_aa: CASSPSYEQYF

clone_size: NA
j_call: TRBJ1-1
v_call: TRBV18
cdr3_aa: CASSWTGDNTEAFF

clone_size: NA
j_call: TRBJ1-3
v_call: TRBV9
cdr3_aa: CASSLKQGSSGNTIYF

clone_size: NA
j_call: TRBJ2-1
v_call: TRBV5-4
cdr3_aa: CASSTGQADYNEQFF

clone_size: NA
j_call: TRBJ2-1
v_call: TRBV9
cdr3_aa: CASSSSGRVYEQFF

clone_size: many
j_call: TRBJ1-1
v_call: TRBV28
cdr3_aa: CASSLRENTEAFF

clone_size: few
j_call: TRBJ2-5
v_call: TRBV7-9
cdr3_aa: CASSKQGQETQYF

clone_size: NA
j_call: TRBJ2-1
v_call: TRBV24-1
cdr3_aa: CATSDNNEQFF

clone_size: NA
j_call: TRBJ2-5
v_call: TRBV14
cdr3_aa: CASSLAETQYF

clone_size: few
j_call: TRBJ1-1
v_call: TRBV27
cdr3_aa: CASSFQENTEAFF

clone_size: NA
j_call: TRBJ2-6
v_call: TRBV19
cdr3_aa: CATGGRGANVLTF

clone_size: NA
j_call: TRBJ2-5
v_call: TRBV5-1
cdr3_aa: CASSLNPGRETQYF